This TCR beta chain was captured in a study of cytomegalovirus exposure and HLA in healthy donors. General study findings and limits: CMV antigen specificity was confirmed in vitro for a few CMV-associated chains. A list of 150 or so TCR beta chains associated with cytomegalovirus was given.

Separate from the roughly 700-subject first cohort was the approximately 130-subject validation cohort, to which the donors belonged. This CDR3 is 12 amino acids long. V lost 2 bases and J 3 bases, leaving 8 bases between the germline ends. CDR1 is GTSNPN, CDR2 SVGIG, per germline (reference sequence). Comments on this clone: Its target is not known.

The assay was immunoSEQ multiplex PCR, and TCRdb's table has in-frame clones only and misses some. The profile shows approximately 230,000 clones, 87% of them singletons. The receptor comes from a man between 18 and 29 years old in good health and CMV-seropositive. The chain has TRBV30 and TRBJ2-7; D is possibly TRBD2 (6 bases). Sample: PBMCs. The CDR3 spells CAWSSDYYEQYF. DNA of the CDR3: TGTGCCTGGAGTTCGGACTACTACGAGCAGTACTTC.